Shown below are 22 T cell receptor beta chains from a single sample sequenced in a study of CD8+CD57+ T cells in acquired aplastic anemia. It was genomic DNA that served as the template for profiling TCR beta VDJ and CDR3. Using its own MiXCR run on the reads, TCRdb lists one record per CDR3 protein. The sample has tens of thousands of distinct CDR3 sequences; under 80% are singletons. Patients chosen for sequencing had CD8+CD57+ cells that had expanded, as shown by flow cytometry. The specimen was sorted CD4+, CD8+, or CD8+CD57+ T cells (not recorded which) from PBMCs. These receptors were obtained from a human donor with aplastic anemia.

The J gene is TRBJ2-3, the V gene TRBV25-1, with 8 nucleotides matching TRBD1. The J segment lost 3 bases and the V segment lost 4 bases, leaving 6 bases of the junction unmatched. The CDR3 runs 15 residues. From germline, CDR1 is MGHDK and CDR2 SYGVNS. The CDR3 DNA reads TGTGCCAGCAGTGTGGACAGGGACTGGACAGATACGCAGTATTTT. Translating gives CASSVDRDWTDTQYF.

The V call is TRBV6-5, the J call TRBJ2-1; TRBD2 agrees at 15 bases. Looked up from germline, CDR1 is MNHEY and CDR2 is SVGAGI. The V and J ends lost 2 bases and 9 bases, in that order; junction bases with no gene match: 2. The length of the CDR3 is 15 residues. The CDR3 sequence is CASSYGTSGGSEQFF. The CDR3 DNA follows: TGTGCCAGCAGTTACGGGACTAGCGGGGGGTCTGAGCAGTTCTTC.

V and J are TRBV9 and TRBJ1-2; possibly TRBD1 for D (6 bases). Germline values: CDR1 SGDLS, CDR2 YYNGEE. Trimming removed 1 base at V and 6 bases at J, with 16 bases between. This CDR3 spans 15 amino acids. Here the CDR3 reads CASSVLPEQGNGYTF. The CDR3 nucleotides read TGTGCCAGCAGCGTATTGCCGGAACAGGGCAATGGCTACACCTTC. Combining the CDR3 with reference TRBV9 and TRBJ1-2 gives the whole variable domain DSGVTQTPKHLITATGQRVTLRCSPRSGDLSVYWYQQSLDQGLQFLIQYYNGEERAKGNILERFSAQQFPDLHSELNLSSLELGDSALYFCASSVLPEQGNGYTFGSGTRLTVV.

The V gene is TRBV5-4, the J gene TRBJ2-1; 7 nucleotides align to TRBD1. Trimming cost V 3 bases and J 7 bases; bases outside gene matches: 7. This CDR3 contains 14 residues. Germline-derived CDR1 and CDR2 are SGHNT and YYREEE (reference sequence). DNA for the CDR3: TGTGCCAGCAGCTACGCACAGGGGTGGAATGAGCAGTTCTTC. Translation: CASSYAQGWNEQFF.

This clonotype was observed a few times. V usage is TRBV24-1 and J usage is TRBJ2-1; D unresolved. The germline gives CDR1 KGHDR, CDR2 SFDVKD. The CDR3 totals 12 residues. V lost 3 bases to trimming and J lost 9 bases, with 8 bases between them. The chain's CDR3 is CATSDQVGEQFF. CDR3 nucleotide sequence: TGTGCCACCAGTGATCAGGTGGGTGAGCAGTTCTTC.

The chain is built from TRBV19 and TRBJ1-6; D gene ambiguous. CDR1 is LNHDA and CDR2 is SQIVND in the germline V gene (reference sequence). V was pared by 6 bases and J by 9 bases, with 15 bases between. This CDR3 contains 14 residues. CDR3 loop: CASSRQGNTSPLHF. The CDR3 coding sequence is TGTGCCAGTAGCCGACAAGGTAATACTTCACCCCTCCACTTT.

This clonotype occurred a few times. The chain is built from TRBV24-1 and TRBJ2-5; tentative D call: TRBD2 (6 bases). Germline V gives CDR1 KGHDR, CDR2 SFDVKD. V was cut by 7 bases and J by 2 bases, with 16 bases left in between. The CDR3 contains 15 residues. This chain's CDR3 is CATRSAGGPQETQYF. The CDR3 nucleotides read TGTGCCACCAGGTCAGCCGGGGGACCGCAAGAGACCCAGTACTTC.

This chain uses TRBV14 with TRBJ2-5; tentative D call: TRBD2 (6 bases). V lost 0 bases, J lost 2 bases, and 10 bases lay in between. Germline V gives CDR1 SGHDN, CDR2 FVKESK. The CDR3 runs to 15 residues. This chain's CDR3 is CASSQDGRLQETQYF. The CDR3 bases are TGTGCCAGCAGCCAAGATGGGAGGCTTCAAGAGACCCAGTACTTC.

The gene calls are TRBV9 and TRBJ1-2, with TRBD1 matching 10 bases. The ends lost 4 bases at V and 8 bases at J; junction bases unmatched: 5. This CDR3 is 13 amino acids long. From germline, CDR1 is SGDLS and CDR2 YYNGEE. DNA for the CDR3: TGTGCCAGCAGCCCTCGGGACAGGGGAGGCTACACCTTC. Its translation: CASSPRDRGGYTF.

The chain recombines TRBV6-1 with TRBJ1-2, with 7 bases that match TRBD1. CDR3 length: 14 amino acids. The germline V gene encodes CDR1 MNHNS and CDR2 SASEGT. J gave up 2 bases and V 10 bases, and 10 bases lay outside the gene matches. As DNA, the CDR3 is TGTGCCACCATAAAACCGGGACAGAACTATGGCTACACCTTC. Its translation: CATIKPGQNYGYTF.

The chain has TRBV24-1 and TRBJ2-7; D gene ambiguous. The V gene lost 8 bases and the J gene lost 4 bases, with 17 bases spanning the gap. The CDR3 runs 14 residues. CDR1 is KGHDR, CDR2 SFDVKD, per germline. The CDR3 bases are TGTGCCACCATGGTAGTTCATCCGGGTTACGAGCAGTACTTC. It is translated as CATMVVHPGYEQYF.

This clonotype occurred a few times. The chain recombines TRBV20-1 with TRBJ2-1; TRBD2 aligns across 10 bases. J lost 7 bases, V lost 1 base, and 19 bases had no gene match. This CDR3 is 19 amino acids long. In germline, CDR1 is DFQATT, CDR2 SNEGSKA (reference sequence). The CDR3 nucleotides read TGCAGTGCTAGAGTCGGGGCTAGCGGGAGAGAAGGTTACAGGAATGAGCAGTTCTTC. The encoded protein is CSARVGASGREGYRNEQFF.

The chain combines TRBV10-1 with TRBJ2-7; tentatively, D is TRBD1 or TRBD2 (5 bases each). The CDR3 length is 14 residues. The V end was cut by 1 base, the J end by 3 bases, with 10 bases between. Germline-derived CDR1 and CDR2 are WNHNN and SYGVQD (reference sequence). CDR3 loop: CASSEYRGGYEQYF. CDR3 nucleotide sequence: TGCGCCAGCAGTGAGTACCGGGGCGGCTACGAGCAGTACTTC.

This rearrangement joins TRBV20-1 to TRBJ1-2; 9 bases agree with TRBD1. This CDR3 is 12 amino acids long. Germline V lookup: CDR1 DFQATT, CDR2 SNEGSKA (reference sequence). CDR3 loop: CSLDRGNYGYTF. CDR3 nucleotide sequence: TGCAGCTTGGACAGGGGAAACTATGGCTACACCTTC.

In this sample, this clonotype turned up many times. The genes are TRBV29-1 and TRBJ1-3; unclear D gene. V was trimmed by 0 bases and J by 7 bases, leaving 7 bases between them. CDR3 length: 12 amino acids. Germline V gives CDR1 SQVTM, CDR2 ANQGSEA. CDR3 sequence: CSVEDPPNTIYF. The CDR3 coding sequence is TGCAGCGTTGAAGATCCCCCCAACACCATATATTTT.

This chain joins TRBV9 and TRBJ2-7, with D tentatively TRBD1 (6 bases). The CDR3 sequence is 14 residues long. Deletions cut 4 bases from V and 2 bases from J, with 13 bases between. The germline V gene encodes CDR1 SGDLS and CDR2 YYNGEE. The CDR3 sequence is CASSPRAGAYEQYF. The DNA of the CDR3 is TGTGCCAGCAGCCCGCGGGCAGGGGCCTACGAGCAGTACTTC.

The chain uses TRBV2 and TRBJ2-7; 8 bases agree with TRBD1. This CDR3 spans 14 amino acids. Losses at the gene ends were 5 bases for V and 4 bases for J; bases not matched to a gene: 7. The germline gives CDR1 SNHLY, CDR2 FYNNEI. CDR3 bases: TGTGCCAGCAGTTACGCAGGGGGCGAATACGAGCAGTACTTC. It translates to CASSYAGGEYEQYF.

CDR3 residues: CASSLIGVPGTQYF. The CDR3, as DNA: TGTGCCAGCAGCCTCATCGGGGTCCCAGGGACCCAGTACTTC. This sequence joins TRBV7-9 and TRBJ2-5, with TRBD2 as a possible D gene (5 bases). V lost 5 bases and J lost 7, with 17 bases in between. The CDR3 contains 14 residues. In germline, CDR1 is SEHNR, CDR2 FQNEAQ (reference sequence).

This clonotype was seen only a few times. A much larger clonotype is one base distant, so this may be a read error. J is TRBJ2-7 and V is TRBV2; TRBD1 matches at 12 bases. The V gene end was trimmed by 6 bases and the J gene end by 9 bases; junction bases not matched to a gene: 9. Germline V lookup: CDR1 SNHLY, CDR2 FYNNEI. This CDR3 spans 14 amino acids. The CDR3: CASRLGQGALGQYF. The CDR3 nucleotides read TGTGCCAGCAGATTGGGACAGGGGGCGTTAGGGCAGTACTTC.

This rearrangement joins TRBV7-3 to TRBJ1-1, with no clear D. The germline V gene has CDR1 SGHTA and CDR2 FQGTGA. The CDR3 has 13 residues. Trimming took off 2 bases at V and 3 bases at J, with 7 bases between the two ends. CDR3 in amino acids: CASSLDEDTEAFF. CDR3 nucleotides: TGTGCCAGCAGCTTAGATGAAGACACTGAAGCTTTCTTT.

The J gene is TRBJ2-5, the V gene TRBV15; the match to TRBD2 covers 8 bases. Germline loops: CDR1 LNHNV, CDR2 YYDKDF (reference sequence). The CDR3 is 14 amino acids. With V trimmed by 4 bases and J by 1 base, 2 bases remained unmatched. CDR3 protein: CATSTRGGQETQYF. CDR3 coding DNA: TGTGCCACCAGCACCCGGGGGGGCCAAGAGACCCAGTACTTC.

The CDR3 DNA reads as TGTGCCAGCAGCTCAGCACAGGGGGACGAGCAGTACTTC. It is translated as CASSSAQGDEQYF. This chain joins TRBV7-3 and TRBJ2-7; the match to TRBD1 covers 8 bases. The germline V gene encodes CDR1 SGHTA and CDR2 FQGTGA. V shed 4 bases and J 5 bases; nucleotides not matched to a gene: 4. The CDR3 is made up of 13 amino acids.